Included here is one T cell receptor beta chain sequence, with context. Its cognate antigen is unknown. This sample stems from a study of cytomegalovirus exposure and HLA in healthy donors. Study-level results: Earlier results showed most TCR beta V segments being productive about 87% or about 30% of the time. The study labeled 170 or so TCR beta chains cytomegalovirus-associated.

Healthy bone marrow donors made up the cohort. PCR was performed using 60 Vbeta and 13 Jbeta primers. Method: immunoSEQ multiplex PCR; TCRdb's copy keeps in-frame clones and lacks some. The data contain around 150,000 clones, around four fifths of them singletons. This sequence originates from a boy aged 2 to 10 in good health and CMV-seronegative. Source material: PBMCs.

The CDR3 region is CASSEPGQTITDTQYF. CDR3 nucleotide sequence: TGTGCCAGCAGTGAGCCGGGACAAACTATCACAGATACGCAGTATTTT. The chain carries TRBV25-1 and TRBJ2-3; TRBD1 might be the D (6 bases). The germline V gene has CDR1 MGHDK and CDR2 SYGVNS. The CDR3 contains 16 residues. Trimming took 3 bases from V and 2 from J, leaving 15 bases between them.